This entry lists 29 T cell receptor beta chains sequenced from one sample in a study of blood T cell repertoires in COVID-19. The protocol was immunoSEQ multiplex PCR, while the TCRdb copy is restricted to in-frame clones and leaves out a portion. The sample shows around 300,000 clones, 70% to 90% of them seen only once. Sample: peripheral blood. The receptors here all came from a woman in her twenties or thirties with COVID-19, enrolled during active disease.

This clone was counted a single time. The gene calls are TRBV11-3 and TRBJ2-5, with D maybe TRBD1 (5 bases). Trimming shortened V by 1 base and J by 5 bases, and 26 bases separated the two germline ends. The CDR3 is 19 amino acids. Germline loops: CDR1 SGHNT, CDR2 YENEEA. This chain's CDR3 is CASSLALISSTDSRETQYF. CDR3 DNA: TGTGCCAGCAGCTTAGCTCTGATATCTTCGACAGACTCCCGGGAGACCCAGTACTTC.

The chain combines TRBV5-1 with TRBJ1-5; D remains ambiguous. Trimming pared 2 bases from V and 7 bases from J, leaving 13 bases between. Germline V gene sequence: CDR1 SGHRS, CDR2 YFSETQ. The CDR3 length is 14 residues. The CDR3 spells CASSLGAGRQPQHF. CDR3 DNA: TGCGCCAGCAGCTTAGGCGCCGGGAGACAGCCCCAGCATTTT.

The rearrangement links TRBV7-9 to TRBJ2-3, with 7 bases identical to TRBD1. The V segment lost 5 bases and the J segment 2 bases; nucleotides outside the gene matches: 4. The CDR3 totals 14 residues. Germline values: CDR1 SEHNR, CDR2 FQNEAQ (reference sequence). The CDR3 sequence is CASSPGTATDTQYF. CDR3 coding DNA: TGTGCCAGCAGCCCCGGGACAGCCACAGATACGCAGTATTTT.

In this sample, this clone turned up once. The V and J genes are TRBV7-9 and TRBJ2-5; 7 positions match TRBD1. The CDR3 sequence is 15 residues long. Germline CDR1 reads SEHNR; CDR2 reads FQNEAQ (reference sequence). Trimming took 5 bases from V and 2 from J; bases not matched to a gene: 8. CDR3 region: CASSPPGTVQETQYF. The CDR3 DNA sequence: TGTGCCAGCAGCCCGCCGGGGACAGTTCAAGAGACCCAGTACTTC.

This sequence joins TRBV13 and TRBJ2-3; D perhaps matches TRBD1 (5 bases). V lost 5 bases to trimming and J lost 2 bases, with 8 bases between them. The CDR3 extends over 13 amino acids. Germline V gene lookup returns CDR1 PRHDT and CDR2 FYEKMQ (reference sequence). As DNA, the CDR3 is TGTGCCAGCAGCATCAGGGACACAGATACGCAGTATTTT. It yields the protein CASSIRDTDTQYF.

The chain carries TRBV6-2 or TRBV6-3 and TRBJ1-2; no definite D call. The germline CDR1 and CDR2 sequences are MNHEY and SVGEGT. The CDR3 totals 13 residues. V was pared by 6 bases and J by 4 bases, with 12 bases between. The CDR3 region has the DNA TGTGCCAGCAGCCTGGGCCAGATCTATGGCTACACCTTC. Amino acid sequence: CASSLGQIYGYTF.

This chain connects TRBV4-1 to TRBJ1-2, with D maybe TRBD1 (5 bases). CDR1 and CDR2 (germline): MGHRA, YSYEKL. This CDR3 region has 15 residues. Trimming removed 2 bases at V and 4 bases at J, with 14 bases between. The CDR3 sequence is CASSQSPGLTYGYTF. The CDR3 region has the DNA TGCGCCAGCAGCCAATCTCCAGGGCTCACCTATGGCTACACCTTC.

The V and J genes are TRBV2 and TRBJ1-5; no clear D. V lost 11 bases, J lost 7 bases, and 18 bases lay in between. The CDR3 extends over 13 amino acids. From germline, CDR1 is SNHLY and CDR2 FYNNEI. The CDR3 region has the DNA TGTGCCTCCGCCCCGCAGTCTCGACAGCCCCAGCATTTT. This gives the protein CASAPQSRQPQHF.

This chain joins TRBV5-1 and TRBJ1-2; D may be TRBD1 (6 bases). Deletions cut 0 bases from V and 8 bases from J, with 14 bases between. CDR1 is SGHRS and CDR2 is YFSETQ in the germline V gene. The CDR3 length is 14 residues. Written as DNA, the CDR3 is TGCGCCAGCAGCTTGGACCTGACAGGTAGAGGCTACACCTTC. It yields the protein CASSLDLTGRGYTF.

J is TRBJ1-2 and V is TRBV5-4, with D unresolved. In germline, CDR1 is SGHNT, CDR2 YYREEE (reference sequence). V dropped 2 bases and J dropped 0 bases, with 11 bases sitting between them. The CDR3 sequence is 15 residues long. CDR3: CASSLAGSTNYGYTF. DNA of the CDR3: TGTGCCAGCAGCTTAGCGGGGTCGACTAACTATGGCTACACCTTC.

This clone was recorded only once. V is TRBV27 and J is TRBJ1-1; D ambiguous. V gave up 6 bases and J gave up 3 bases, with 20 bases separating them. Per the germline V gene, CDR1 is MNHEY and CDR2 is SMNVEV (reference sequence). CDR3 size: 16 residues. CDR3 nucleotides: TGTGCCAGCAGGCTGTCCGCGTACAGCTGGGACACTGAAGCTTTCTTT. Its protein is CASRLSAYSWDTEAFF.

The V call is TRBV7-8, the J call TRBJ2-3, with D possibly TRBD2 on 6 matching bases. This CDR3 contains 14 residues. V was clipped by 7 bases and J by 2 bases, with 13 bases between them. CDR1 and CDR2 (germline): SGHVS, FQNEAQ. The CDR3 coding sequence is TGTGCCAGCAACGTCCGCGGGGTCACAGATACGCAGTATTTT. Its protein product is CASNVRGVTDTQYF.

V and J are TRBV20-1 and TRBJ1-2; no reliable D call. This CDR3 region has 14 residues. Trimming removed 3 bases at V and 8 bases at J, with 19 bases between. CDR1 DFQATT and CDR2 SNEGSKA come from the germline V gene (reference sequence). The CDR3: CSASQWEGLAGYTF. As DNA, the CDR3 is TGCAGTGCTAGTCAGTGGGAGGGATTGGCCGGCTACACCTTC.

The V call is TRBV7-8, the J call TRBJ1-6; unclear D gene. Germline loops: CDR1 SGHVS, CDR2 FQNEAQ. The V and J ends lost 5 bases and 7 bases respectively, with 18 bases between them. The length of the CDR3 is 16 residues. CDR3 sequence: CASSQRRGRTNSPLHF. Written as DNA, the CDR3 is TGTGCCAGCAGCCAGCGGCGGGGAAGGACCAATTCACCCCTCCACTTT.

The V and J genes are TRBV6-5 and TRBJ1-6; TRBD1 is a possible D gene (6 bases). Germline V CDR1 and CDR2: MNHEY, SVGAGI. V was clipped by 5 bases and J by 9 bases, with 11 bases between them. This CDR3 has 13 residues. CDR3 sequence: CASSKQGFSPLHF. The CDR3 nucleotides are TGTGCCAGCAGTAAACAGGGTTTTTCACCCCTCCACTTT.

This clone was picked up one time. The chain combines TRBV4-3 with TRBJ2-2, with 7 bases lining up with TRBD2. The CDR3 consists of 17 residues. Trimming took 2 bases from V and 0 from J; bases not matched to a gene: 6. CDR1 LGHNA and CDR2 YSLEER come from the germline V gene. CDR3 DNA sequence: TGCGCCAGCAGCCAAAAGCCGGGAGGAGCGAACACCGGGGAGCTGTTTTTT. It specifies CASSQKPGGANTGELFF.

The V and J genes are TRBV13 and TRBJ1-6, with D unresolved. Germline-derived CDR1 and CDR2 are PRHDT and FYEKMQ (reference sequence). CDR3 length: 16 amino acids. V shed 4 bases and J shed 8 bases, with 18 bases lying between them. CDR3 coding DNA: TGTGCCAGCAGCTCAGCGACGGGGAAAGGCTATTCACCCCTCCACTTT. This gives the protein CASSSATGKGYSPLHF.

This clone was picked up a small number of times. This CDR3 is CASSRLVGVLGDTEAFF. CDR3 coding DNA: TGTGCCAGCAGCCGCCTCGTAGGCGTGCTAGGGGACACTGAAGCTTTCTTT. This rearrangement joins TRBV14 to TRBJ1-1, with D possibly matching TRBD1 (5 bases). This CDR3 is built from 17 residues. The germline gives CDR1 SGHDN, CDR2 FVKESK. Trimming took off 4 bases at V and 3 bases at J, with 21 bases between the two ends.

The chain links TRBV27 to TRBJ1-5, with unresolved D. With 1 base removed from V and 0 bases from J, the gap between germline ends came to 4 bases. Per the germline V gene, CDR1 is MNHEY and CDR2 is SMNVEV (reference sequence). This CDR3 is 14 amino acids long. The chain's CDR3 is CASSLFYSNQPQHF. The CDR3 nucleotides read TGTGCCAGCAGTTTATTCTATAGCAATCAGCCCCAGCATTTT.

The count of this clone is one. The genes are TRBV10-2 and TRBJ2-2, with D unresolved. V was cut by 7 bases and J by 0 bases, with 12 bases left in between. The CDR3 length is 15 residues. Per germline, CDR1 WSHSY and CDR2 SAAADI. CDR3 bases: TGCGCCAGCAATAATAGAGATGCGAACACCGGGGAGCTGTTTTTT. This codes for CASNNRDANTGELFF.

This clone has a single count. This chain uses TRBV24-1 with TRBJ1-2; 7 bases match TRBD1. Looked up from germline, CDR1 is KGHDR and CDR2 is SFDVKD. V gave up 5 bases and J gave up 2 bases; unmatched junction bases: 13. The CDR3 is 17 amino acids. CDR3: CATSGRGSGTRNYGYTF. As DNA, the CDR3 is TGTGCCACCAGTGGCAGGGGGTCAGGGACCCGAAACTATGGCTACACCTTC.

The chain links TRBV11-2 to TRBJ1-6; D uncertain. The germline gives CDR1 SGHAT, CDR2 FQNNGV. Trimming took off 5 bases at V and 7 bases at J, with 9 bases between the two ends. CDR3 length: 13 amino acids. Here the CDR3 reads CASSRIRNSPLHF. DNA of the CDR3: TGTGCCAGCAGCCGAATCAGGAATTCACCCCTCCACTTT.

The sample holds a few counts of this clone. V and J are TRBV7-2 and TRBJ1-2; 8 nucleotides agree with TRBD1. V lost 1 base to trimming and J lost 7 bases; unmatched junction nucleotides: 8. The CDR3 sequence is 15 residues long. Per germline, CDR1 SGHTA and CDR2 FQGNSA. The CDR3 loop reads CASSLGTGSYGGYTF. DNA for the CDR3: TGTGCCAGCAGCTTAGGGACAGGGTCCTATGGTGGCTACACCTTC.

The J gene is TRBJ2-7, the V gene TRBV6-1, with D perhaps TRBD2 (7 bases). This CDR3 contains 15 residues. With 1 base removed from V and 2 bases from J, the gap between germline ends came to 12 bases. From germline, CDR1 is MNHNS and CDR2 SASEGT. Here the CDR3 DNA reads TGTGCCAGCAGTGAAGGTTGGGGGGGGCCCTACGAGCAGTACTTC. It specifies CASSEGWGGPYEQYF.

In this sample, this clone turned up a few times. This chain uses TRBV20-1 with TRBJ1-1; no clear D. The CDR3 is 13 amino acids. Germline V CDR1 and CDR2: DFQATT, SNEGSKA (reference sequence). The V gene lost 3 bases and the J gene lost 5 bases, with 13 bases spanning the gap. The CDR3 here is CSASKKYGTEAFF. CDR3 DNA: TGCAGTGCTAGTAAGAAATACGGGACTGAAGCTTTCTTT.

The V call is TRBV19, the J call TRBJ2-2; D perhaps matches TRBD2 (6 bases). V was shortened by 5 bases and J by 6 bases, with 16 bases between the two germline ends. The CDR3 contains 15 residues. The V gene's germline CDR1 is LNHDA and CDR2 SQIVND (reference sequence). Here the CDR3 reads CASSLPRRGSGELFF. The CDR3, as DNA: TGTGCCAGTAGTCTCCCCAGGCGGGGATCCGGGGAGCTGTTTTTT.

As DNA, the CDR3 is TGTGCCAGCAGCGAGACAGGGAAGAACACCGGGGAGCTGTTTTTT. It translates to CASSETGKNTGELFF. This chain connects TRBV7-6 to TRBJ2-2, with 7 bases aligning to TRBD1. The CDR3 consists of 15 residues. Germline CDR1 and CDR2: SGHVS and FNYEAQ. The ends lost 5 bases at V and 1 base at J; junction bases unmatched: 4.

This chain uses TRBV5-5 with TRBJ1-5; D unclear. V was cut by 0 bases and J by 3 bases, with 7 bases left in between. The CDR3 sequence is 14 residues long. Germline V gene lookup returns CDR1 SGHKS and CDR2 YYEKEE (reference sequence). The CDR3 nucleotides are TGTGCCAGCAGCTTGGGACACGCCAATCAGCCCCAGCATTTT. Its protein is CASSLGHANQPQHF.

This chain links TRBV6-5 with TRBJ2-1; D might be TRBD1 (6 bases). Per germline, CDR1 MNHEY and CDR2 SVGAGI. The CDR3 runs to 15 residues. The V gene lost 2 bases and the J gene lost 4 bases, with 12 bases spanning the gap. The CDR3 DNA reads as TGTGCCAGCAGTTACGTCGGACAGTTTTACAATGAGCAGTTCTTC. Amino acid sequence: CASSYVGQFYNEQFF.